One and the same sample provided the 10 T cell receptor beta chains below, sequenced in a study of CD8+ T cells in alopecia areata. Sampling of alopecia areata patients yielded lesional scalp punch biopsies as well as peripheral blood. RNA was extracted and reverse transcribed into cDNA as the sequencing template. Some clones are missing from TCRdb's copy, which holds only in-frame ones; the method was immunoSEQ multiplex PCR. The profile covers over 14,000 clones, with approximately 61% appearing a single time and 9.5% to 13% taken by the ten largest. The sample in question was skin, obtained at week 0. Receptor source: a human donor with alopecia areata.

The V and J genes are TRBV10-3 and TRBJ2-3; D might be TRBD1 (6 bases). From germline, CDR1 is ENHRY and CDR2 SYGVKD. Between the trimmed V and J ends, which lost 10 bases and 1 base, there was a span of 15 bases. The CDR3 has 14 residues. CDR3 nucleotides: TGTGCCACCAGGGGAGTTGGAGGCACAGATACGCAGTATTTT. Amino acid sequence: CATRGVGGTDTQYF.

This CDR3 is CASLEGGSGANVLTF. DNA of the CDR3: TGTGCCAGCCTAGAAGGGGGCTCTGGGGCCAACGTCCTGACTTTC. The V and J genes are TRBV6-1 and TRBJ2-6; possible D gene TRBD1, 6 bases. The CDR3 sequence is 15 residues long. Germline CDR1 and CDR2: MNHNS and SASEGT. V lost 8 bases to trimming and J lost 0 bases, with 11 bases between them.

Note on this clone: One end of the junction varies from germline; a read error may be responsible. This sequence joins TRBV28 and TRBJ1-2; D perhaps matches TRBD1 (6 bases). Germline values: CDR1 MDHEN, CDR2 SYDVKM. The CDR3 contains 11 residues. The CDR3 loop is CASSPGQLPFF. The CDR3, as DNA: TGTGCCAGCAGTCCTGGACAGCTCCCTTTCTTC.

This clone is medium-sized. V gene TRBV28 combines with J gene TRBJ1-1, with 7 bases identical to TRBD1. V gave up 5 bases and J gave up 3 bases; unmatched junction bases: 6. The CDR3 covers 14 residues. In germline, CDR1 is MDHEN, CDR2 SYDVKM. CDR3 in DNA: TGTGCCAGCAGTATTCCGGGACAGTACACTGAAGCTTTCTTT. It encodes CASSIPGQYTEAFF.

The genes are TRBV7-9 and TRBJ2-7, with D perhaps TRBD2 (7 bases). Deletions cut 5 bases from V and 2 bases from J, with 25 bases between. Germline-derived CDR1 and CDR2 are SEHNR and FQNEAQ (reference sequence). CDR3 length: 18 residues. CDR3 region: CASSPPWGGRRITYEQYF. In nucleotides, the CDR3 is TGTGCCAGCAGCCCCCCGTGGGGGGGCAGGAGGATAACCTACGAGCAGTACTTC.

The chain couples TRBV7-9 to TRBJ2-7; maybe TRBD2 (6 bases). Germline V gives CDR1 SEHNR, CDR2 FQNEAQ (reference sequence). The CDR3 sequence is 14 residues long. V was clipped by 3 bases and J by 3 bases, with 12 bases between them. CDR3 residues: CASSLGQGGYEQYF. CDR3 DNA: TGTGCCAGCAGCTTGGGCCAGGGAGGCTACGAGCAGTACTTC.

Sample share makes this clone large. The rearrangement joins TRBV6-1 to TRBJ2-1; D not resolved. Trimming took 7 bases from V and 7 from J, leaving 11 bases between them. The CDR3 runs 12 residues. CDR1 and CDR2 from the germline V gene are MNHNS and SASEGT. CDR3 residues: CASTRNGNEQFF. The CDR3 bases are TGTGCCAGCACTAGGAATGGGAATGAGCAGTTCTTC.

The V and J genes are TRBV28 and TRBJ1-2; perhaps TRBD1 as D (5 bases). Trimming took 2 bases from V and 7 from J, leaving 11 bases between them. Germline CDR1 reads MDHEN; CDR2 reads SYDVKM. This CDR3 region has 13 residues. The CDR3 region is CASSLMGEGGYTF. CDR3 in DNA: TGTGCCAGCAGTTTAATGGGGGAGGGTGGCTACACCTTC.

CDR3 DNA: TGTGCCAGCTCAAAGACAGGGAACTACGAGCAGTACTTC. Translated: CASSKTGNYEQYF. This rearrangement joins TRBV18 to TRBJ2-7; 7 bases agree with TRBD1. Germline values: CDR1 KGHSH, CDR2 LQKENI. The CDR3 has 13 residues. The ends lost 5 bases at V and 3 bases at J; junction bases unmatched: 4.

The chain employs TRBV7-8 and TRBJ1-2; maybe TRBD1 (5 bases). Germline CDR1 SGHVS, CDR2 FQNEAQ. CDR3 size: 13 residues. V lost 4 bases, J lost 9 bases, and 15 bases lay in between. CDR3 in amino acids: CASSSDSVRSYTF. The CDR3, as DNA: TGTGCCAGCAGCTCCGACAGTGTACGAAGCTACACCTTC.